The 25 T cell receptor beta chains in this list originate from one sample, sequenced in a study of cytomegalovirus exposure and HLA in healthy donors. The PCR used 60 Vbeta and 13 Jbeta primers. Profiled with immunoSEQ multiplex PCR; TCRdb holds only in-frame clones, not every one. Counted here are 100,000 to 150,000 clones, over 70% occurring once; the ten biggest clones make up 11%. Source material: PBMCs. These receptors were collected from a woman aged 45-65 years in good health and CMV-seropositive.

This clone was observed a handful of times. CDR3 nucleotides: TGTGCCAGCTCACCGAGGAGAGAGTTGGACGAGCAGTACTTC. It is translated as CASSPRRELDEQYF. The chain combines TRBV18 with TRBJ2-7; D unresolved. The V and J ends lost 3 bases and 5 bases respectively, with 14 bases between them. Germline V lookup: CDR1 KGHSH, CDR2 LQKENI. The CDR3 extends over 14 amino acids. The entire variable domain, with the rest obtained from reference TRBV18 and TRBJ2-7, is as follows: NAGVMQNPRHLVRRRGQEARLRCSPMKGHSHVYWYRQLPEEGLKFMVYLQKENIIDESGMPKERFSAEFPKEGPSILRIQQVVRGDSAAYFCASSPRRELDEQYFGPGTRLTVT.

The chain combines TRBV7-3 with TRBJ1-1, with a possible D match to TRBD1 (6 bases). The germline V gene has CDR1 SGHTA and CDR2 FQGTGA. V lost 1 base and J 4 bases, leaving 13 bases between the germline ends. The CDR3 loop spans 15 amino acids. CDR3 residues: CASSLMGGQITEAFF. CDR3 DNA: TGTGCCAGCAGCTTAATGGGGGGGCAGATCACTGAAGCTTTCTTT.

The chain uses TRBV20-1 and TRBJ2-7; D is unresolved. V lost 5 bases and J 3 bases, leaving 8 bases between the germline ends. This CDR3 has 11 amino acids. Looked up from germline, CDR1 is DFQATT and CDR2 is SNEGSKA (reference sequence). The CDR3 nucleotides are TGCAGTGCTCCACACAACTACGAGCAGTACTTC. This gives the protein CSAPHNYEQYF.

V usage is TRBV9 and J usage is TRBJ2-1; 9 nucleotides align to TRBD1. Germline V gene lookup returns CDR1 SGDLS and CDR2 YYNGEE. This CDR3 has 16 residues. V trimming: 6 bases; J trimming: 6 bases; junction bases outside the gene matches: 13. CDR3 protein: CASNRPGQGTANEQFF. The CDR3 nucleotides are TGTGCCAGCAACCGACCGGGACAGGGCACGGCCAATGAGCAGTTCTTC.

The chain couples TRBV4-3 to TRBJ1-1; 7 positions match TRBD1. CDR1 and CDR2 (germline): LGHNA, YSLEER. The V and J ends lost 0 bases and 7 bases, in that order; junction bases with no gene match: 5. The CDR3 has 14 residues. CDR3 nucleotide sequence: TGCGCCAGCAGCCAAGATCAGGGGACAGTTGAAGCTTTCTTT. This encodes CASSQDQGTVEAFF.

V gene TRBV5-6 combines with J gene TRBJ1-2; no reliable D call. V lost 4 bases and J 8 bases, leaving 15 bases between the germline ends. The CDR3 length is 13 residues. Looked up from germline, CDR1 is SGHDT and CDR2 is YYEEEE. CDR3 region: CASSRDGSSGYTF. The CDR3 region has the DNA TGTGCCAGCAGCCGTGACGGTAGTAGCGGCTACACCTTC.

The chain links TRBV18 to TRBJ1-2; 7 nucleotides align to TRBD1. The CDR3 runs 14 residues. Germline V lookup: CDR1 KGHSH, CDR2 LQKENI. With 4 bases clipped from V and 9 bases from J, the junction kept 11 bases outside the gene matches. The CDR3 loop is CASSLGTGDVRYTF. Written as DNA, the CDR3 is TGTGCCAGCTCACTTGGCACAGGGGATGTCCGCTACACCTTC.

The gene calls are TRBV18 and TRBJ1-1; 9 nucleotides match TRBD1. With 1 base clipped from V and 3 bases from J, the junction kept 3 bases outside the gene matches. The germline CDR1 and CDR2 sequences are KGHSH and LQKENI. The CDR3 is 15 amino acids. CDR3 in DNA: TGTGCCAGCTCACCACGACAGGGGGGGGACACTGAAGCTTTCTTT. Amino acid sequence: CASSPRQGGDTEAFF.

V and J are TRBV10-3 and TRBJ2-5; 11 bases fit TRBD2. J gave up 6 bases and V 10 bases, and 7 bases lay outside the gene matches. Per germline, CDR1 ENHRY and CDR2 SYGVKD. This CDR3 is built from 13 residues. The CDR3 DNA is TGTGCCAGCGATAGCGGGGGGGCCAAGACCCAGTACTTC. Protein product: CASDSGGAKTQYF.

CDR3 bases: TGTGCCAGCAGCCATGATGGAGGGGGCGGACGGAACAATGAGCAGTTCTTC. It is translated as CASSHDGGGGRNNEQFF. The V and J genes are TRBV4-2 and TRBJ2-1; maybe TRBD1 (7 bases). CDR1 and CDR2 from the germline V gene are LGHNA and YNFKEQ. The CDR3 is made up of 17 amino acids. Trimming removed 3 bases at V and 5 bases at J, with 20 bases between.

The V and J genes are TRBV5-6 and TRBJ2-5, with D hard to call. V was shortened by 5 bases and J by 5 bases, with 13 bases between the two germline ends. The CDR3 is 13 amino acids. Germline V lookup: CDR1 SGHDT, CDR2 YYEEEE. This CDR3 is CASSLDKAETQYF. Written as DNA, the CDR3 is TGTGCCAGCAGTCTCGACAAGGCCGAGACCCAGTACTTC.

The genes are TRBV19 and TRBJ2-5; no definite D call. There are 13 residues in the CDR3. Looked up from germline, CDR1 is LNHDA and CDR2 is SQIVND (reference sequence). Trimming pared 5 bases from V and 4 bases from J, leaving 11 bases between. CDR3 nucleotide sequence: TGTGCCAGTAGTCGTAGCCTCGGAGAGACCCAGTACTTC. Amino acids: CASSRSLGETQYF.

The V and J genes are TRBV6-1 and TRBJ2-2; a weak D match, TRBD1 (6 bases). Looked up from germline, CDR1 is MNHNS and CDR2 is SASEGT. The ends were cut back, 4 bases at V and 1 base at J, with 13 bases in the middle. CDR3 length equals 16 residues. The CDR3 sequence: CASSVSGHLNTGELFF. DNA of the CDR3: TGTGCCAGCAGTGTATCGGGACACCTGAACACCGGGGAGCTGTTTTTT.

This clone has a handful of counts. CDR3 in DNA: TGTGCCAGCAGACTAACCCGGGCCTACGAGCAGTACTTC. The encoded protein is CASRLTRAYEQYF. The gene calls are TRBV5-6 and TRBJ2-7; D unresolved. The CDR3 contains 13 residues. Trimming took 5 bases from V and 2 from J, leaving 11 bases between them. CDR1 is SGHDT, CDR2 YYEEEE, per germline.

The gene calls are TRBV18 and TRBJ1-4, with TRBD1 as a possible D gene (6 bases). This CDR3 has 14 residues. Germline CDR1 KGHSH, CDR2 LQKENI. Deletions cut 4 bases from V and 5 bases from J, with 11 bases between. As DNA, the CDR3 is TGTGCCAGCTCACTACAGGGTATGAATGAAAAACTGTTTTTT. It yields the protein CASSLQGMNEKLFF.

This sequence joins TRBV7-2 and TRBJ1-2; TRBD1 agrees at 7 bases. CDR3 length equals 15 residues. The junction had 7 bases not matched to a gene; V was cut back by 1 base and J by 5 bases. Germline V gene data show CDR1 as SGHTA and CDR2 as FQGNSA. CDR3 coding DNA: TGTGCCAGCAGCTTAGGACAGGGCCCAGAGTATGGCTACACCTTC. Its protein is CASSLGQGPEYGYTF.

The chain employs TRBV5-1 and TRBJ1-1; TRBD1 agrees at 8 bases. The CDR3 covers 14 residues. Germline loops: CDR1 SGHRS, CDR2 YFSETQ. V was pared by 4 bases and J by 5 bases, with 7 bases of the junction left unmatched. CDR3 sequence (DNA): TGCGCCAGCAGCCCGGACAGGGTGAGTACTGAAGCTTTCTTT. Amino acids: CASSPDRVSTEAFF.

This rearrangement joins TRBV2 to TRBJ2-3, with 9 bases identical to TRBD2. CDR1 is SNHLY and CDR2 is FYNNEI in the germline V gene. V gave up 3 bases and J gave up 3 bases; unmatched junction bases: 4. The CDR3 has 15 amino acids. The DNA for the CDR3 is TGTGCCAGCAGTGACAGGCGGGGGGGAACAGATACGCAGTATTTT. It translates to CASSDRRGGTDTQYF.

The rearrangement joins TRBV19 to TRBJ1-6; 9 bases align to TRBD1. There are 13 residues in the CDR3. The ends lost 8 bases at V and 7 bases at J; junction bases unmatched: 3. Germline V lookup: CDR1 LNHDA, CDR2 SQIVND (reference sequence). CDR3 loop: CASQDRGNSPLHF. The CDR3 bases are TGTGCCAGTCAGGACAGGGGAAATTCACCCCTCCACTTT.

CDR3 amino acids: CASNPAGMWNQPQHF. The CDR3 DNA reads as TGTGCCAGCAACCCAGCCGGGATGTGGAATCAGCCCCAGCATTTT. V and J are TRBV28 and TRBJ1-5; D unclear. The CDR3 sequence is 15 residues long. The ends were cut back, 7 bases at V and 4 bases at J, with 17 bases in the middle. The germline gives CDR1 MDHEN, CDR2 SYDVKM.

The J gene is TRBJ2-5, the V gene TRBV2; 11 bases fit TRBD2. V shed 6 bases and J 4 bases; nucleotides not matched to a gene: 16. The CDR3 runs to 18 residues. The V gene's germline CDR1 is SNHLY and CDR2 FYNNEI. The CDR3 sequence is CASRKTPPGLAETETQYF. Here the CDR3 DNA reads TGTGCCAGCAGGAAGACACCCCCGGGACTAGCGGAAACAGAGACCCAGTACTTC.

This clone was detected once. The chain recombines TRBV6-1 with TRBJ1-5; D call uncertain. The CDR3 runs 14 residues. The germline CDR1 and CDR2 sequences are MNHNS and SASEGT. Deletions cut 2 bases from V and 5 bases from J, with 10 bases between. In DNA, the CDR3 is TGTGCCAGCAGTGAACTGGCACCAGATCAGCCCCAGCATTTT. Translated, it gives CASSELAPDQPQHF.

The chain couples TRBV20-1 to TRBJ2-7; 9 bases are shared with TRBD1. CDR3 length: 11 residues. V lost 6 bases to trimming and J lost 6 bases; unmatched junction nucleotides: 3. Germline V gene data show CDR1 as DFQATT and CDR2 as SNEGSKA (reference sequence). The DNA for the CDR3 is TGCAGTGCGGGACAGGGACGCGAGCAGTACTTC. It is translated as CSAGQGREQYF.

The chain couples TRBV19 to TRBJ2-7; TRBD1 aligns across 7 bases. The CDR3 is 15 amino acids. Germline assignment: CDR1 LNHDA and CDR2 SQIVND (reference sequence). The ends lost 6 bases at V and 3 bases at J; junction bases unmatched: 11. This CDR3 reads CASSSPGTDIYEQYF. CDR3 nucleotides: TGTGCCAGTAGCAGTCCCGGGACAGACATCTACGAGCAGTACTTC.

The genes are TRBV6-5 and TRBJ1-5; D gene ambiguous. This CDR3 has 12 residues. The ends were cut back, 6 bases at V and 4 bases at J, with 7 bases in the middle. Germline V gives CDR1 MNHEY, CDR2 SVGAGI. CDR3 loop: CASRTGNQPQHF. The CDR3 DNA is TGTGCCAGCAGGACGGGGAATCAGCCCCAGCATTTT.